Shown below are 32 T cell receptor beta chains from a single sample sequenced in a study of cytomegalovirus exposure and HLA in healthy donors. PCR employed 60 Vbeta and 13 Jbeta primers. Only in-frame clones appear in the TCRdb table, and some are missing; sequencing was by immunoSEQ multiplex PCR. The table has around 80,000 clones, more than 50% seen once. The specimen was PBMCs. The receptors derive from a male donor in good health and CMV-seropositive.

This clone was recorded a few times. This chain joins TRBV27 and TRBJ2-5; D ambiguous. Trimming removed 0 bases at V and 1 base at J, with 6 bases between. From germline, CDR1 is MNHEY and CDR2 SMNVEV (reference sequence). The CDR3 is 14 amino acids. The CDR3 loop reads CASSLSRVQETQYF. CDR3 coding DNA: TGTGCCAGCAGTTTATCCCGGGTCCAAGAGACCCAGTACTTC.

This clone has just one count. V is TRBV7-3 and J is TRBJ1-1, with 7 bases fitting TRBD1. The V and J ends lost 4 bases and 3 bases, in that order; junction bases with no gene match: 2. The CDR3 totals 13 residues. Germline V gene sequence: CDR1 SGHTA, CDR2 FQGTGA. The CDR3 DNA sequence: TGTGCCAGCAGCTCCGACAGGGACACTGAAGCTTTCTTT. Protein product: CASSSDRDTEAFF.

The chain joins TRBV6-1 to TRBJ2-2; maybe TRBD2 (6 bases). Per the germline V gene, CDR1 is MNHNS and CDR2 is SASEGT. The germline V and J ends were trimmed by 6 bases and 3 bases, with 8 bases remaining between them. This CDR3 region has 13 residues. Here the CDR3 DNA reads TGTGCCAGCAGACTAGCCCACACCGGGGAGCTGTTTTTT. Protein: CASRLAHTGELFF.

This clone has a single count. The chain is built from TRBV9 and TRBJ1-1; the D gene is possibly TRBD1 (6 bases). Germline-derived CDR1 and CDR2 are SGDLS and YYNGEE. The ends were cut back, 3 bases at V and 4 bases at J, with 16 bases in the middle. There are 15 residues in the CDR3. The CDR3 DNA follows: TGTGCCAGCAGCGCCCGACAGGCCCCGGGCACTGAAGCTTTCTTT. Protein product: CASSARQAPGTEAFF.

This chain uses TRBV7-9 with TRBJ2-3, with 11 bases aligning to TRBD2. The CDR3 extends over 16 amino acids. Germline values: CDR1 SEHNR, CDR2 FQNEAQ (reference sequence). The J segment lost 2 bases and the V segment lost 1 base, leaving 2 bases of the junction unmatched. CDR3 residues: CASSLGLAGYTDTQYF. The CDR3 DNA reads TGTGCCAGCAGCTTAGGACTAGCGGGGTACACAGATACGCAGTATTTT.

About this clone itself: One end of the junction is discordant with germline, which a read error may explain. This rearrangement joins TRBV29-1 to TRBJ1-2; D is possibly TRBD1 (6 bases). The CDR3 totals 15 residues. Germline loops: CDR1 SQVTM, CDR2 ANQGSEA. The CDR3 DNA sequence: TGCAGCGTTGAAGACCGGGACACCCTCAACTATGGCTACCCCTTC. This gives the protein CSVEDRDTLNYGYPF.

This clone is medium-sized (0.01 to 0.1%) within its sample. The chain combines TRBV2 with TRBJ2-7; 7 positions agree with TRBD1. Trimming removed 3 bases from V and 1 base from J; junction bases left unmatched: 0. Per germline, CDR1 SNHLY and CDR2 FYNNEI. This CDR3 contains 13 residues. In DNA, the CDR3 is TGTGCCAGCAGTGAGGGACAGTCCTACGAGCAGTACTTC. Translating it yields CASSEGQSYEQYF.

The chain has TRBV6-5 and TRBJ1-5; TRBD1 agrees at 10 bases. This CDR3 region has 14 residues. Germline values: CDR1 MNHEY, CDR2 SVGAGI. Losses at the gene ends were 10 bases for V and 5 bases for J; bases not matched to a gene: 8. The DNA for the CDR3 is TGTGCCACCAGGGGGACAGGGGAACATCAGCCCCAGCATTTT. This encodes CATRGTGEHQPQHF.

The chain recombines TRBV6-1 with TRBJ1-1; unclear D gene. V dropped 2 bases and J dropped 0 bases, with 7 bases sitting between them. The CDR3 length is 14 residues. Germline assignment: CDR1 MNHNS and CDR2 SASEGT. The CDR3 region is CASSERSLNTEAFF. CDR3 bases: TGTGCCAGCAGTGAAAGGAGTTTGAACACTGAAGCTTTCTTT.

The chain links TRBV7-7 to TRBJ2-7; D is possibly TRBD2 (6 bases). V was pared by 3 bases and J by 3 bases, with 12 bases between. CDR3 size: 14 residues. Per germline, CDR1 SSHAT and CDR2 FNYEAQ (reference sequence). CDR3 bases: TGTGCCAGCAGCTTGGGGACGGAGGGCTACGAGCAGTACTTC. Translated: CASSLGTEGYEQYF.

This chain connects TRBV6-1 to TRBJ1-1; TRBD1 matches 8 bases. Germline V gene sequence: CDR1 MNHNS, CDR2 SASEGT. Trimming took 6 bases from V and 0 from J; bases not matched to a gene: 3. The CDR3 is 14 amino acids. CDR3 DNA sequence: TGTGCCAGCAGCGGGACAGGCCTGAACACTGAAGCTTTCTTT. Its translation is CASSGTGLNTEAFF.

CDR3 protein: CAINGGRTDTQYF. CDR3 coding DNA: TGTGCCATCAACGGGGGGCGCACAGATACGCAGTATTTT. The genes are TRBV10-3 and TRBJ2-3; tentative D call: TRBD2 (7 bases). The ends were cut back, 7 bases at V and 1 base at J, with 9 bases in the middle. Per germline, CDR1 ENHRY and CDR2 SYGVKD. This CDR3 has 13 amino acids.

The rearrangement uses TRBV7-2 and TRBJ1-3, with a weak D call TRBD1 (6 bases). CDR3 length: 15 amino acids. Germline V gene sequence: CDR1 SGHTA, CDR2 FQGNSA. V was cut by 5 bases and J by 4 bases, with 15 bases left in between. The CDR3 here is CASSPQQGGGNTIYF. DNA of the CDR3: TGTGCCAGCAGCCCCCAACAGGGAGGGGGAAACACCATATATTTT.

V is TRBV2 and J is TRBJ2-5; D gene unclear. The germline gives CDR1 SNHLY, CDR2 FYNNEI. The CDR3 has 11 residues. V dropped 5 bases and J dropped 9 bases, with 10 bases sitting between them. The CDR3 nucleotides are TGTGCCAGCAGTCCAACCTCAGCCCAGTACTTC. Its translation is CASSPTSAQYF.

The genes are TRBV6-5 and TRBJ2-1, with D tentatively TRBD1 (6 bases). The V and J ends lost 5 bases and 3 bases respectively, with 14 bases between them. The V gene's germline CDR1 is MNHEY and CDR2 SVGAGI. The CDR3 is 15 residues long. CDR3 DNA sequence: TGTGCCAGCAGTCCTACCCAGGGGAGCTACAATGAGCAGTTCTTC. Its translation: CASSPTQGSYNEQFF.

The chain links TRBV7-9 to TRBJ1-1; D not resolved. The V end was cut by 7 bases, the J end by 0 bases, with 9 bases between. Germline CDR1 is SEHNR and CDR2 is FQNEAQ (reference sequence). The CDR3 covers 13 residues. The CDR3 DNA reads TGTGCCAGCACCACGGTCGTGAACACTGAAGCTTTCTTT. Its translation: CASTTVVNTEAFF.

V and J are TRBV7-9 and TRBJ2-1, with 9 bases lining up with TRBD2. Germline values: CDR1 SEHNR, CDR2 FQNEAQ (reference sequence). The CDR3 totals 16 residues. The V and J ends lost 2 bases and 8 bases, in that order; junction bases with no gene match: 10. The CDR3 DNA reads TGTGCCAGCAGCTTAATTTTGGGACTAGCTCGAGATGAGCAGTTCTTC. Translation gives CASSLILGLARDEQFF.

This clone occurred a few times. The chain couples TRBV5-5 to TRBJ2-1, with D possibly being TRBD2 (5 bases). The V end was cut by 0 bases, the J end by 1 base, with 11 bases between. Germline V gives CDR1 SGHKS, CDR2 YYEKEE (reference sequence). The CDR3 runs to 16 residues. The DNA of the CDR3 is TGTGCCAGCAGCTTGGTCGGGGAGCTTTCCTACAATGAGCAGTTCTTC. This encodes CASSLVGELSYNEQFF.

This chain connects TRBV19 to TRBJ1-5; maybe TRBD1 (5 bases). V lost 4 bases to trimming and J lost 2 bases, with 9 bases between them. CDR1 and CDR2 (germline): LNHDA, SQIVND (reference sequence). This CDR3 is 14 amino acids long. CDR3 nucleotides: TGTGCCAGTAGTAGTAGGGGTGGCAATCAGCCCCAGCATTTT. Its translation is CASSSRGGNQPQHF.

This clone was found a few times. This chain uses TRBV28 with TRBJ2-3, with TRBD2 matching 10 bases. CDR3 length: 17 residues. The V gene end was trimmed by 5 bases and the J gene end by 4 bases; junction bases not matched to a gene: 12. Germline V lookup: CDR1 MDHEN, CDR2 SYDVKM. The CDR3 DNA reads as TGTGCCAGCAGTCTAAAAGGACTAGCGGTTGGACCAGATACGCAGTATTTT. This sequence encodes CASSLKGLAVGPDTQYF.

The genes are TRBV6-5 and TRBJ2-7; possibly TRBD1 for D (5 bases). CDR3 length equals 14 residues. From germline, CDR1 is MNHEY and CDR2 SVGAGI. V was cut by 0 bases and J by 7 bases, with 13 bases left in between. CDR3 sequence reads: CASSYSLSSGEQYF. CDR3 nucleotide sequence: TGTGCCAGCAGTTACTCCCTGTCCTCAGGGGAGCAGTACTTC.

This clone came up a few times. The genes are TRBV19 and TRBJ1-6, with a weak D call TRBD1 (6 bases). Germline V gene data show CDR1 as LNHDA and CDR2 as SQIVND (reference sequence). The CDR3 is 14 amino acids. V gave up 5 bases and J gave up 8 bases, with 13 bases separating them. CDR3 region: CASSLQGVDSPLHF. The DNA for the CDR3 is TGTGCCAGTAGTTTACAGGGAGTGGATTCACCCCTCCACTTT.

This clone was detected only a few times. The rearrangement links TRBV30 to TRBJ2-2; tentative D call: TRBD1 (6 bases). The CDR3 spans 14 residues. Per the germline V gene, CDR1 is GTSNPN and CDR2 is SVGIG (reference sequence). V shed 4 bases and J shed 4 bases, with 13 bases lying between them. CDR3 loop: CAWKGEYGTGELFF. CDR3 nucleotides: TGTGCCTGGAAGGGGGAGTATGGCACCGGGGAGCTGTTTTTT. Full variable domain (outside the CDR3, taken from reference TRBV30 and TRBJ2-2): SQTIHQWPATLVQPVGSPLSLECTVEGTSNPNLYWYRQAAGRGLQLLFYSVGIGQISSEVPQNLSASRPQDRQFILSSKKLLLSDSGFYLCAWKGEYGTGELFFGEGSRLTVL.

This clone has a handful of counts. The chain uses TRBV9 and TRBJ2-3, with TRBD2 matching over 8 bases. CDR1 SGDLS and CDR2 YYNGEE come from the germline V gene. V was clipped by 7 bases and J by 5 bases; unmatched bases: 6. The CDR3 is 13 amino acids. Here the CDR3 DNA reads TGTGCCAGCGGAAGGACTAGCCAAGATACGCAGTATTTT. Its translation is CASGRTSQDTQYF.

The table lists this clone with a few counts. The gene calls are TRBV19 and TRBJ2-1; D uncertain. CDR1 is LNHDA and CDR2 is SQIVND in the germline V gene (reference sequence). Trimming shortened V by 1 base and J by 0 bases, and 10 bases separated the two germline ends. This CDR3 is built from 16 residues. CDR3 sequence (DNA): TGTGCCAGTAGTATAGTCCCTAGTCGCTCCTACAATGAGCAGTTCTTC. Encoded protein: CASSIVPSRSYNEQFF.

The chain joins TRBV5-1 to TRBJ2-7; 10 bases line up with TRBD1. Unmatched junction bases numbered 11, after V lost 4 bases and J lost 1 base. CDR3 length: 17 amino acids. Germline CDR1 is SGHRS and CDR2 is YFSETQ. In nucleotides, the CDR3 is TGCGCCAGCAGCCCCGGGACAGGGGCCCCGCTATCCTACGAGCAGTACTTC. Residues: CASSPGTGAPLSYEQYF.

This sequence joins TRBV29-1 and TRBJ2-7; weak D call: TRBD2 (5 bases). Per the germline V gene, CDR1 is SQVTM and CDR2 is ANQGSEA. V was shortened by 2 bases and J by 1 base, with 9 bases between the two germline ends. CDR3 length: 13 residues. CDR3 loop: CSVESRESYEQYF. CDR3 nucleotide sequence: TGCAGCGTTGAATCGAGGGAATCCTACGAGCAGTACTTC.

The J gene is TRBJ2-3, the V gene TRBV28; D might be TRBD1 (6 bases). Deletions cut 6 bases from V and 5 bases from J, with 15 bases between. Germline-derived CDR1 and CDR2 are MDHEN and SYDVKM. The CDR3 contains 14 residues. CDR3 loop: CASRTQGLGDTQYF. DNA for the CDR3: TGTGCCAGCAGGACACAGGGATTAGGAGATACGCAGTATTTT.

The CDR3 loop reads CASSSVTGSAYGYTF. DNA of the CDR3: TGTGCCAGCAGTTCCGTGACAGGTAGCGCTTATGGCTACACCTTC. V and J are TRBV27 and TRBJ1-2; possible D gene TRBD1, 6 bases. The germline V and J ends were trimmed by 4 bases and 5 bases, with 17 bases remaining between them. CDR3 length equals 15 residues. Germline values: CDR1 MNHEY, CDR2 SMNVEV (reference sequence).

The rearrangement links TRBV2 to TRBJ2-3; unclear D gene. The CDR3 is made up of 15 amino acids. Germline CDR1 SNHLY, CDR2 FYNNEI. Between the trimmed V and J ends, which lost 6 bases and 2 bases, there was a span of 15 bases. CDR3 sequence: CASSALTGNTDTQYF. CDR3 bases: TGTGCCAGCAGCGCATTGACTGGCAACACAGATACGCAGTATTTT.

The rearrangement links TRBV11-3 to TRBJ2-1, with a tentative D call TRBD2 (5 bases). V lost 3 bases and J 6 bases, leaving 12 bases between the germline ends. The CDR3 runs to 14 residues. The germline V gene encodes CDR1 SGHNT and CDR2 YENEEA. In DNA, the CDR3 is TGTGCCAGCAGCTTTGCGGGCGGCGGCAATGAGCAGTTCTTC. Its protein product is CASSFAGGGNEQFF. The full variable domain, its missing parts supplied by reference TRBV11-3 and TRBJ2-1, is EAGVVQSPRYKIIEKKQPVAFWCNPISGHNTLYWYLQNLGQGPELLIRYENEEAVDDSQLPKDRFSAERLKGVDSTLKIQPAELGDSAVYLCASSFAGGGNEQFFGPGTRLTVL.

This rearrangement joins TRBV23-1 to TRBJ1-5; D is possibly TRBD1 (6 bases). TRBV23-1 is filed as an ORF, its function uncertain. Trimming left V 2 bases short and J 3 bases short, with 17 bases between. The CDR3 has 17 amino acids. CDR3 sequence reads: CASSQPHGDRFNQPQHF. The CDR3 bases are TGCGCCAGCAGTCAACCCCACGGCGACAGGTTCAATCAGCCCCAGCATTTT.